This T cell receptor (beta chain) is drawn from a study of blood T cell repertoires in COVID-19. This table comes from immunoSEQ multiplex PCR, and its TCRdb copy is limited to in-frame clones, with some not included. The sample includes just under 40,000 clones, 65% to 90% of them seen just once. Germline CDR1 reads SQVTM; CDR2 reads ANQGSEA. The CDR3 is 13 residues long. The V segment lost 7 bases and the J segment 3 bases; nucleotides outside the gene matches: 5. The gene calls are TRBV29-1 and TRBJ1-5; TRBD1 aligns across 8 bases. What was sequenced was peripheral blood. This clonotype was sampled from a human donor in a cohort sampled during active COVID-19. The CDR3 sequence is CSARQGPNQPQHF. The CDR3 DNA is TGCAGCGCACGACAGGGGCCCAATCAGCCCCAGCATTTT. Together with reference TRBV29-1 and TRBJ1-5, the CDR3 gives the full variable domain: SAVISQKPSRDICQRGTSLTIQCQVDSQVTMMFWYRQQPGQSLTLIATANQGSEATYESGFVIDKFPISRPNLTFSTLTVSNMSPEDSSIYLCSARQGPNQPQHFGDGTRLSIL.